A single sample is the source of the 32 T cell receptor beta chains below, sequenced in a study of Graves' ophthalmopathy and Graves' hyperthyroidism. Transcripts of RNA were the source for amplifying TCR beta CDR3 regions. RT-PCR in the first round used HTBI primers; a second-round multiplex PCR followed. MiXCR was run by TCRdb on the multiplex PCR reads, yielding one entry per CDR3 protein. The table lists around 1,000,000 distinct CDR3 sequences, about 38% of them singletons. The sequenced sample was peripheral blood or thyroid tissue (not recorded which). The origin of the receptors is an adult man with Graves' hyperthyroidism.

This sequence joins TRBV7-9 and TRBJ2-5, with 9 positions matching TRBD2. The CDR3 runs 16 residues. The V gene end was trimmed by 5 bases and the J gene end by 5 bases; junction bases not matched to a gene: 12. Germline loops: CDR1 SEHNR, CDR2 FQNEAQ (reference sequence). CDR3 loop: CASSPHSGSGGETQYF. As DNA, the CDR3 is TGTGCCAGCAGCCCCCATAGCGGGAGTGGTGGGGAGACCCAGTACTTC.

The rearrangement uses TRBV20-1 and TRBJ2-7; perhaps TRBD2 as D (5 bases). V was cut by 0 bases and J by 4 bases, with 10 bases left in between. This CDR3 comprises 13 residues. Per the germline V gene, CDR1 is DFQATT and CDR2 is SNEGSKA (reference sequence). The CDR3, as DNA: TGCAGTGCTAGAGAACCTAGCTATTACGAGCAGTACTTC. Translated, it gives CSAREPSYYEQYF.

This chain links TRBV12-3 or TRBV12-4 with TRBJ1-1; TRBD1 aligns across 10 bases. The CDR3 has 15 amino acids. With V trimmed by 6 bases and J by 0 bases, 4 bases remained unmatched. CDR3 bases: TGTGCCAGCAGGACAGGGGGCAACATGAACACTGAAGCTTTCTTT. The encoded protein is CASRTGGNMNTEAFF.

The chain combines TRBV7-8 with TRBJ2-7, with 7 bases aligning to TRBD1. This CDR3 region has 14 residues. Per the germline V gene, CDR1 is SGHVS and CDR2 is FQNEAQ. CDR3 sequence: CARDPGTADYEQYF. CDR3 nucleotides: TGTGCTAGAGACCCCGGGACAGCCGACTACGAGCAGTACTTC.

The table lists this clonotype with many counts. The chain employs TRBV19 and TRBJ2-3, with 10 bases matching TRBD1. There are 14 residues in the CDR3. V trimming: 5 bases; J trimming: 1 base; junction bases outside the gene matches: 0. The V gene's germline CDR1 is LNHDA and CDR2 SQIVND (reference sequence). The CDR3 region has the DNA TGTGCCAGTAGTGGGACAGGGGGCACAGATACGCAGTATTTT. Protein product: CASSGTGGTDTQYF. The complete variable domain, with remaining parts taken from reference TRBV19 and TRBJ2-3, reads DGGITQSPKYLFRKEGQNVTLSCEQNLNHDAMYWYRQDPGQGLRLIYYSQIVNDFQKGDIAEGYSVSREKKESFPLTVTSAQKNPTAFYLCASSGTGGTDTQYFGPGTRLTVL.

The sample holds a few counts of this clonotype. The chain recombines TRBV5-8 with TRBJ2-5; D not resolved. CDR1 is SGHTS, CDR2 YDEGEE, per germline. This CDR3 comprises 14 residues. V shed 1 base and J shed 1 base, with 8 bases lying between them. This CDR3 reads CASSLSESQETQYF. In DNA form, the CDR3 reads TGTGCCAGCAGCTTGTCGGAAAGCCAAGAGACCCAGTACTTC. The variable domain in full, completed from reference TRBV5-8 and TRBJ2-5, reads EAGVTQSPTHLIKTRGQQATLRCSPISGHTSVYWYQQALGLGLQFLLWYDEGEERNRGNFPPRFSGRQFPNYSSELNVNALELEDSALYLCASSLSESQETQYFGPGTRLLVL.

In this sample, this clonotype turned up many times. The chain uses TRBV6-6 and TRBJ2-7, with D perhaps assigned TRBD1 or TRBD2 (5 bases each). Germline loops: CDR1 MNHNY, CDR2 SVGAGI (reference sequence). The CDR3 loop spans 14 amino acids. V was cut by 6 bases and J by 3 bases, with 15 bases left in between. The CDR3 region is CASSPPMGDYEQYF. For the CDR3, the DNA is TGTGCCAGCAGCCCCCCGATGGGGGACTACGAGCAGTACTTC.

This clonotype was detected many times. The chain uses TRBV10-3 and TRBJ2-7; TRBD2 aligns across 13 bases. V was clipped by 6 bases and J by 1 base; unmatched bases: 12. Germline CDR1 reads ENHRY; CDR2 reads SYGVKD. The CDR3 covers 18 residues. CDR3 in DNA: TGTGCCATCAGGTCGGGACTAGCGGGGAAAGAAGGGTCCTACGAGCAGTACTTC. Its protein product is CAIRSGLAGKEGSYEQYF.

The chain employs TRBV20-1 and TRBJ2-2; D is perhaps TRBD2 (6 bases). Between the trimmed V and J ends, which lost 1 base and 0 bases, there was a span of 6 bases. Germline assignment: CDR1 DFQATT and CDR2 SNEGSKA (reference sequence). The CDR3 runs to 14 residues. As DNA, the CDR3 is TGCAGTGCTAGAGGGGGGGCGAACACCGGGGAGCTGTTTTTT. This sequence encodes CSARGGANTGELFF.

Here the CDR3 DNA reads TGTGCCAGCAGCTTAGAAGGTGGGGGAAACACAGATACGCAGTATTTT. Its translation is CASSLEGGGNTDTQYF. The chain has TRBV7-6 and TRBJ2-3; D tentatively fits TRBD1 or TRBD2 (5 bases each). Trimming left V 1 base short and J 2 bases short, with 13 bases between. The CDR3 is 16 residues long. CDR1 SGHVS and CDR2 FNYEAQ come from the germline V gene. The variable domain in full, with the rest retrieved from reference TRBV7-6 and TRBJ2-3, is GAGVSQSPRYKVTKRGQDVALRCDPISGHVSLYWYRQALGQGPEFLTYFNYEAQQDKSGLPNDRFSAERPEGSISTLTIQRTEQRDSAMYRCASSLEGGGNTDTQYFGPGTRLTVL.

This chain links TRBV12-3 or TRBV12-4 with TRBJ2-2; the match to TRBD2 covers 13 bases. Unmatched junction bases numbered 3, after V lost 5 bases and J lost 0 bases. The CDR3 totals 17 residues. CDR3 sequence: CASSRTSGRPNTGELFF. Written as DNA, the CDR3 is TGTGCCAGCAGTCGGACTAGCGGGAGACCGAACACCGGGGAGCTGTTTTTT.

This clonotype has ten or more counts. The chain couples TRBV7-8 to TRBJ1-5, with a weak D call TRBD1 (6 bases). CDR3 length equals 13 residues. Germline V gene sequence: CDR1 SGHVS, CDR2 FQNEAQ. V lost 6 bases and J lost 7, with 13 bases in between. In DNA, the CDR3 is TGTGCCAGCAGTCCGGGGGGGGGCCAGCCCCAGCATTTT. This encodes CASSPGGGQPQHF.

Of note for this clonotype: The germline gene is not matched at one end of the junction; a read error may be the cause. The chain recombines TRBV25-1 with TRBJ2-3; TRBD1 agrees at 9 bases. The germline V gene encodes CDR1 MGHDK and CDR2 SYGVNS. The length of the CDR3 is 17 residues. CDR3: CASSEAGTGRTTGTQYF. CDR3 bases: TGTGCCAGCAGTGAGGCCGGGACAGGGAGGACCACAGGTACGCAGTATTTT.

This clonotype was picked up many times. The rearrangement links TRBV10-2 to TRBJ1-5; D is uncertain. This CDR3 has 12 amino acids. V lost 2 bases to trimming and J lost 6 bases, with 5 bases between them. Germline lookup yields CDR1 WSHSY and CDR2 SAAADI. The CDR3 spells CASSEPSQPQHF. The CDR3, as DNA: TGCGCCAGCAGTGAGCCCAGTCAGCCCCAGCATTTT.

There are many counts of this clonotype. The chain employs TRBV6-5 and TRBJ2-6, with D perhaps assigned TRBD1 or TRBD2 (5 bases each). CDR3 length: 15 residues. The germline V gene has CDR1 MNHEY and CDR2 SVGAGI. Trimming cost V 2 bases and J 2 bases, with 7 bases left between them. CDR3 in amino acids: CASSYGTTGANVLTF. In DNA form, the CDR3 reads TGTGCCAGCAGTTACGGGACGACTGGGGCCAACGTCCTGACTTTC.

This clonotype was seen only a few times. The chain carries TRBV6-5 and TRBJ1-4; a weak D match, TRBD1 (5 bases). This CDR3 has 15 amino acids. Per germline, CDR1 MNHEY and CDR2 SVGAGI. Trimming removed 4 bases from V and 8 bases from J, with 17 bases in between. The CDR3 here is CASSSRDVGREKLFF. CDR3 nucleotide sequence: TGTGCCAGCAGTTCCCGGGACGTCGGTCGAGAAAAACTGTTTTTT.

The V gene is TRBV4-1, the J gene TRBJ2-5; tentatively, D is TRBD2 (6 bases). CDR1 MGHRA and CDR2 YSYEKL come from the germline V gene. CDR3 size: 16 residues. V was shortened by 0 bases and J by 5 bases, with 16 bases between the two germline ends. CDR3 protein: CASSQDFRLAMETQYF. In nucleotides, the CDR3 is TGCGCCAGCAGCCAAGATTTTCGGCTAGCGATGGAGACCCAGTACTTC.

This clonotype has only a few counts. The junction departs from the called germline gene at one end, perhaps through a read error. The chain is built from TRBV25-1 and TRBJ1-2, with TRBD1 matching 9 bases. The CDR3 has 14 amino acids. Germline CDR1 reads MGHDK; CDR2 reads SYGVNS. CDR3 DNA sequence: TGTACCAGCAGAGGAGGACAGGGGAACTATGGCTACACCTTC. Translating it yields CTSRGGQGNYGYTF.

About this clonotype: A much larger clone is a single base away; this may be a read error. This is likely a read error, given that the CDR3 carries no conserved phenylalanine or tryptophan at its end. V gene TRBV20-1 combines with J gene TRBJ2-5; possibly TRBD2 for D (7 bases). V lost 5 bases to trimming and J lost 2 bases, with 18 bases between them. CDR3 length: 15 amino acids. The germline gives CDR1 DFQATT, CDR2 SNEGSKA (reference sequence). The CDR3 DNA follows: TGCAGTGCTGGGGGGGCAGGGGCGGATCAAGAGACCCAGTACCTC. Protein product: CSAGGAGADQETQYL.

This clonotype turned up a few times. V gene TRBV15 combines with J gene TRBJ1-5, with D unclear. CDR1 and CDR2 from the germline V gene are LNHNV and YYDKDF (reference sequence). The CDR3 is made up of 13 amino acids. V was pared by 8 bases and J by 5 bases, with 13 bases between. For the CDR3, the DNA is TGTGCCACCGCAGATGGGCCTTATCAGCCCCAGCATTTT. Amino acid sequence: CATADGPYQPQHF. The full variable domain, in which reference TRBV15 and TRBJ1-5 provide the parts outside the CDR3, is DAMVIQNPRYQVTQFGKPVTLSCSQTLNHNVMYWYQQKSSQAPKLLFHYYDKDFNNEADTPDNFQSRRPNTSFCFLDIRSPGLGDTAMYLCATADGPYQPQHFGDGTRLSIL.

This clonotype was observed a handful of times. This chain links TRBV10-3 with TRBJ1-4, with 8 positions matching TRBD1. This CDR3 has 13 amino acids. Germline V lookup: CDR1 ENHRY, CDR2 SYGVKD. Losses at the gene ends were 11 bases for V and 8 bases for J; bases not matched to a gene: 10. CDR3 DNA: TGTGCCGCCTCTCAGGGGGCAGGAGAAAAACTGTTTTTT. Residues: CAASQGAGEKLFF.

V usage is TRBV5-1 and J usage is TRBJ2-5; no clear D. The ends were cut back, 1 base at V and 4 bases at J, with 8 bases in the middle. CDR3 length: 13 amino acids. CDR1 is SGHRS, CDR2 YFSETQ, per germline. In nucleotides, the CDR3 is TGCGCCAGCAGCTTGTATGCTCCAGAGACCCAGTACTTC. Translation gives CASSLYAPETQYF.

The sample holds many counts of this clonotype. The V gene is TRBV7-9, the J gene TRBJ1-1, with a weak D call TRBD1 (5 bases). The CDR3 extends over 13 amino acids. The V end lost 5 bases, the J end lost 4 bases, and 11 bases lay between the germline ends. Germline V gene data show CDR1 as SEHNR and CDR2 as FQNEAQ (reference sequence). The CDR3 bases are TGTGCCAGCAGCCCATCCAGGGCCACTGAAGCTTTCTTT. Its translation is CASSPSRATEAFF.

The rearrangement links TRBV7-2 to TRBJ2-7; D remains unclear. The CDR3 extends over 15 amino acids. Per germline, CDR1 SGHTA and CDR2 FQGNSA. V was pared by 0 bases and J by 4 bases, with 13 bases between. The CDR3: CASSLATATPYEQYF. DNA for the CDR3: TGTGCCAGCAGCTTAGCCACAGCGACACCGTACGAGCAGTACTTC.

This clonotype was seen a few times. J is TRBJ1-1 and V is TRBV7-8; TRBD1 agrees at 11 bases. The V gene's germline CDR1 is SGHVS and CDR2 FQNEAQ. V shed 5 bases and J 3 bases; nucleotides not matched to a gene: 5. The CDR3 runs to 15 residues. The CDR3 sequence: CASSRDRGLDTEAFF. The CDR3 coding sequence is TGTGCCAGCAGCAGGGACAGGGGGTTGGACACTGAAGCTTTCTTT.

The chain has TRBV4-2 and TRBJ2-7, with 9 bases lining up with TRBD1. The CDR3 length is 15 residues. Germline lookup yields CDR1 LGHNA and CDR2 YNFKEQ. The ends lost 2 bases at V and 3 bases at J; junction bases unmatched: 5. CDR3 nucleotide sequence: TGTGCCAGCAGCCAACAAGGGACAGGGAGCTACGAGCAGTACTTC. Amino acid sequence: CASSQQGTGSYEQYF.

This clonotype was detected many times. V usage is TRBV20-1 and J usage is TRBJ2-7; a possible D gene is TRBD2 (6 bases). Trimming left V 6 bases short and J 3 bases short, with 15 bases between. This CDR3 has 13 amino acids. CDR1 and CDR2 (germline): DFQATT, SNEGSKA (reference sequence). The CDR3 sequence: CSADPGGVYEQYF. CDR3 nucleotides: TGCAGTGCCGACCCAGGCGGGGTCTACGAGCAGTACTTC.

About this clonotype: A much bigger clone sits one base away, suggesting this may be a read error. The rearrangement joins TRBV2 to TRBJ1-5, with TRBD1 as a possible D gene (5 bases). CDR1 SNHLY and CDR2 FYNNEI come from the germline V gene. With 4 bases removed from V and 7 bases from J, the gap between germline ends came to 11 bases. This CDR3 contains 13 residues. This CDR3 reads CASSVGPPQPQHF. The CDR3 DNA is TGTGCCAGCAGTGTGGGGCCTCCCCAGCCCCAGCATTTT.

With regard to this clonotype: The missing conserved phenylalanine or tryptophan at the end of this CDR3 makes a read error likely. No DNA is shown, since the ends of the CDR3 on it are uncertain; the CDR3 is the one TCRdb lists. CDR3: CASSRGDREHRGAVV. V and J are TRBV7-9 and TRBJ2-2; the DNA was not used to check the table's D call, TRBD1. CDR1 SEHNR and CDR2 FQNEAQ come from the germline V gene (reference sequence). The CDR3 extends over 15 residues, inclusive of both ends.

CDR3 DNA sequence: TGTGCCAGCAGCGTGACAGGGGTGAATTCACCCCTCCACTTT. It codes for CASSVTGVNSPLHF. The chain joins TRBV5-6 to TRBJ1-6; 8 nucleotides line up with TRBD1. The CDR3 has 14 amino acids. Germline trimming cut 4 bases from V and 7 bases from J; bases unmatched to any gene: 4. Germline assignment: CDR1 SGHDT and CDR2 YYEEEE.

The CDR3 bases are TGCAGCATTTTGCGGGCCCAAGAGACCCAGTACTTC. Protein: CSILRAQETQYF. The chain employs TRBV29-1 and TRBJ2-5, with a weak D call TRBD2 (5 bases). Germline lookup yields CDR1 SQVTM and CDR2 ANQGSEA. V was clipped by 8 bases and J by 1 base, with 11 bases between them. This CDR3 contains 12 residues.

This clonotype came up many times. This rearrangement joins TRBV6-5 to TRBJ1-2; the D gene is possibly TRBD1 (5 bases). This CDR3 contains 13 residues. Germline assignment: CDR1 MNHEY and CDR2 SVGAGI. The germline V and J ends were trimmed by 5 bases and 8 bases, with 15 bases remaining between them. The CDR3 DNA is TGTGCCAGCAGTGCGTCAGGGTGGTACGGCTACACCTTC. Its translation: CASSASGWYGYTF.